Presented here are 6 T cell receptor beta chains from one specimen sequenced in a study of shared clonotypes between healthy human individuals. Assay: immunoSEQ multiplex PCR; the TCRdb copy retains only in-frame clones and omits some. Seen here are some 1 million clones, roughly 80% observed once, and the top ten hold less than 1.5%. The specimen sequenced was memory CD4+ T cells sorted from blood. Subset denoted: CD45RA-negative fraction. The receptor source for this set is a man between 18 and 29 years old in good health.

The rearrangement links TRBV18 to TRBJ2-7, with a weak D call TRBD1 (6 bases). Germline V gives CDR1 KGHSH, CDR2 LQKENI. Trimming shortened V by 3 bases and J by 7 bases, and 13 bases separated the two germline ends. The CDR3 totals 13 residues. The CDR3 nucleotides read TGTGCCAGCTCACCTATCAGGGGTCAAGAGCAGTACTTC. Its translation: CASSPIRGQEQYF.

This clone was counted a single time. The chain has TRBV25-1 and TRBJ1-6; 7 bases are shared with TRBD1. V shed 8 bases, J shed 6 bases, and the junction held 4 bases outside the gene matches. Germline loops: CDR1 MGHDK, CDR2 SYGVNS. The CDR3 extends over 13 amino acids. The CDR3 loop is CASGRQGNSPLHF. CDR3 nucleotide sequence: TGTGCCAGCGGCCGACAGGGTAATTCACCCCTCCACTTT.

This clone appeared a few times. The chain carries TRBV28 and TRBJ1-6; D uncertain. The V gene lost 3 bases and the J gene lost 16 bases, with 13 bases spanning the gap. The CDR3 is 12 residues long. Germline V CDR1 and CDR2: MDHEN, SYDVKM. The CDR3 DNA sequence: TGTGCCAGCAGTTTGCCGGGGTTAGCGCTCCACTTT. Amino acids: CASSLPGLALHF.

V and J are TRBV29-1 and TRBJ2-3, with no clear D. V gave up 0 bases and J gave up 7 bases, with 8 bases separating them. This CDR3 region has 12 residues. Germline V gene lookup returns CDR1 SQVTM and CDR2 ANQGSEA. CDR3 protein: CSVEEDLNTQYF. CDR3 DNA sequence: TGCAGCGTTGAAGAAGACTTGAATACGCAGTATTTT.

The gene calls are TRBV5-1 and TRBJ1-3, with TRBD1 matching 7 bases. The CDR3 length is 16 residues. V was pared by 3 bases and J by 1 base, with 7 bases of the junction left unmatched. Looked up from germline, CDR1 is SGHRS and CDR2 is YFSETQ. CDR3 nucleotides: TGCGCCAGCAGCTCGAACCCGACAGGGTCTGGAAACACCATATATTTT. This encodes CASSSNPTGSGNTIYF.

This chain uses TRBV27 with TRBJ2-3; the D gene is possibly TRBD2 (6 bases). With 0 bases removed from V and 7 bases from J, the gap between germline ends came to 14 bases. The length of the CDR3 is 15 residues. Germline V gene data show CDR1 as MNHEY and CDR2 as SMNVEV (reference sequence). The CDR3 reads CASSLSGGPTNTQYF. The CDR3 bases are TGTGCCAGCAGTTTATCCGGGGGACCCACTAATACGCAGTATTTT.